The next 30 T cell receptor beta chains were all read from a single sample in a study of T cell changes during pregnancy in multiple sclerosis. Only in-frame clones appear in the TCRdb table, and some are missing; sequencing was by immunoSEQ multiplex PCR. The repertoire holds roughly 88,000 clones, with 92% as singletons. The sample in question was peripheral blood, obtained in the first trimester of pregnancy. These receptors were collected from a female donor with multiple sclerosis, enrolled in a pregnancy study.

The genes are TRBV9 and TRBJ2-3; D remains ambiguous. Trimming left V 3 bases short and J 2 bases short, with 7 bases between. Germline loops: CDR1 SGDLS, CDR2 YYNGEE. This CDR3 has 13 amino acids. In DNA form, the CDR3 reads TGTGCCAGCAGCGCATACATCACAGATACGCAGTATTTT. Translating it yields CASSAYITDTQYF.

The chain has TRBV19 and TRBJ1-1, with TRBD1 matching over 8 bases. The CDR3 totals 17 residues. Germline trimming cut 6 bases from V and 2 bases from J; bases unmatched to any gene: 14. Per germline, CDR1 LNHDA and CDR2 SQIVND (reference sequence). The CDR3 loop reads CASRKGTGGIVNTEAFF. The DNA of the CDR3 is TGTGCCAGTAGGAAGGGGACAGGTGGCATAGTTAACACTGAAGCTTTCTTT.

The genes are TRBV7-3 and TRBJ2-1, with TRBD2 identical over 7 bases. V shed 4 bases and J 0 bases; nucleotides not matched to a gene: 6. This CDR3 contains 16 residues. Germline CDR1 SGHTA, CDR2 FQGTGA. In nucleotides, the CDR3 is TGTGCCAGCAGCTGGGGGGGGTTCAGCTCCTACAATGAGCAGTTCTTC. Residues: CASSWGGFSSYNEQFF. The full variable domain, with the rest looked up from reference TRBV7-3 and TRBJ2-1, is GAGVSQTPSNKVTEKGKYVELRCDPISGHTALYWYRQSLGQGPEFLIYFQGTGAADDSGLPNDRFFAVRPEGSVSTLKIQRTERGDSAVYLCASSWGGFSSYNEQFFGPGTRLTVL.

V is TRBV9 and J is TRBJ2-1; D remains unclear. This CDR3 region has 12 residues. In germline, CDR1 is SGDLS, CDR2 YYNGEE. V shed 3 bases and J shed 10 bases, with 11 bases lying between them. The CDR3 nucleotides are TGTGCCAGCAGCGATACAAAGCGAGAGCAGTTCTTC. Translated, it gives CASSDTKREQFF. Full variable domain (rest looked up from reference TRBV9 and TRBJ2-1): DSGVTQTPKHLITATGQRVTLRCSPRSGDLSVYWYQQSLDQGLQFLIQYYNGEERAKGNILERFSAQQFPDLHSELNLSSLELGDSALYFCASSDTKREQFFGPGTRLTVL.

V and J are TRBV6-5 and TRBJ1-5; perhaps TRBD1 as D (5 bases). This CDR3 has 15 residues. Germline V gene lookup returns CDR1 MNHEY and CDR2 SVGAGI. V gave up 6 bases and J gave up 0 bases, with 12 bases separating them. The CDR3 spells CASSPGVLSNQPQHF. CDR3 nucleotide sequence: TGTGCCAGCAGCCCGGGGGTTCTTAGCAATCAGCCCCAGCATTTT.

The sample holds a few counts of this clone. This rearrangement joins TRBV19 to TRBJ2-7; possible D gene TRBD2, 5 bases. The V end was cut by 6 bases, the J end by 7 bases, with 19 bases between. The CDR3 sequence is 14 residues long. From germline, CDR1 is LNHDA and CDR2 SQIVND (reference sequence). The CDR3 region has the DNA TGTGCCAGTAGGCAAAGGACGGGGAATAGTGAGCAGTACTTC. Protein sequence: CASRQRTGNSEQYF.

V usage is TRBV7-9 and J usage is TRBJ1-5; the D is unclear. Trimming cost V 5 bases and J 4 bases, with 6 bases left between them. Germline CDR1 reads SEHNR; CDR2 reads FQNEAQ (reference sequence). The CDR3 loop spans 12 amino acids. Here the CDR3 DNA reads TGTGCCAGCAGCGTTTCAAATCAGCCCCAGCATTTT. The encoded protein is CASSVSNQPQHF.

The CDR3 loop is CASSLSRGYEQYF. The CDR3 coding sequence is TGTGCCAGCAGTTTATCGAGGGGGTACGAGCAGTACTTC. The chain links TRBV27 to TRBJ2-7; maybe TRBD1 (6 bases). Germline V CDR1 and CDR2: MNHEY, SMNVEV (reference sequence). CDR3 length: 13 amino acids. The V end lost 0 bases, the J end lost 4 bases, and 7 bases lay between the germline ends.

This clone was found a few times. The CDR3 nucleotides read TGTGCCTGGAGTTTGGTTGGGAGGGACGAGCAGTACTTC. Its translation is CAWSLVGRDEQYF. This sequence joins TRBV30 and TRBJ2-7, with TRBD2 matching over 7 bases. The CDR3 sequence is 13 residues long. J lost 5 bases, V lost 2 bases, and 6 bases had no gene match. In germline, CDR1 is GTSNPN, CDR2 SVGIG (reference sequence).

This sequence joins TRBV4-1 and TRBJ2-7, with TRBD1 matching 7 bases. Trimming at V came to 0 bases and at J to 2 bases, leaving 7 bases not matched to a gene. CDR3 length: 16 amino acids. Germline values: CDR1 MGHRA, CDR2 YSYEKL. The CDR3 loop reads CASSQDSTGTTYEQYF. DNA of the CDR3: TGCGCCAGCAGCCAAGACTCGACAGGGACGACCTACGAGCAGTACTTC.

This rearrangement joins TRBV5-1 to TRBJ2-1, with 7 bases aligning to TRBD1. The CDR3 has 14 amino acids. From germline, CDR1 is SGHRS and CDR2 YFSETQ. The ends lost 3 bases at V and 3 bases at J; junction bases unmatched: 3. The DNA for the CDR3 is TGCGCCAGCAGCTGGGGACAGAGCTACAATGAGCAGTTCTTC. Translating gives CASSWGQSYNEQFF.

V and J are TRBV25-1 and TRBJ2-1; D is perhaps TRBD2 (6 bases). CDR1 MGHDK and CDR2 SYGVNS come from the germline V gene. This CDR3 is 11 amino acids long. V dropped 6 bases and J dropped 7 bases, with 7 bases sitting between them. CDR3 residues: CASSRGNEQFF. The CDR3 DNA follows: TGTGCCAGCAGCCGGGGGAATGAGCAGTTCTTC.

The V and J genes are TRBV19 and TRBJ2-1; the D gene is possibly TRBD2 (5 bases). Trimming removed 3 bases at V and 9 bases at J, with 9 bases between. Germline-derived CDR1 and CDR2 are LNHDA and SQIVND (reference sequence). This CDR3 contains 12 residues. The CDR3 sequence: CASSIPSSEQFF. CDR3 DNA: TGTGCCAGTAGTATTCCTAGCAGTGAGCAGTTCTTC.

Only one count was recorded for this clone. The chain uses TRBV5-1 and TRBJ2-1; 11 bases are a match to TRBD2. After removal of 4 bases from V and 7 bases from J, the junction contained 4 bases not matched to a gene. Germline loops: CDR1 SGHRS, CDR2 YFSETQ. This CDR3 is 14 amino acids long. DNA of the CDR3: TGCGCCAGCAGCGGTAGCGGGAGGGGGAATGAGCAGTTCTTC. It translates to CASSGSGRGNEQFF.

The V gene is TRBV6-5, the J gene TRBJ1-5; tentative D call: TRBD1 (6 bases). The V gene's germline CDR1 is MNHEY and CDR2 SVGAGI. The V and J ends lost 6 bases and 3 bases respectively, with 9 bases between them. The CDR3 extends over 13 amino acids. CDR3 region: CASSTGYNQPQHF. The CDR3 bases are TGTGCCAGCAGCACAGGGTACAATCAGCCCCAGCATTTT.

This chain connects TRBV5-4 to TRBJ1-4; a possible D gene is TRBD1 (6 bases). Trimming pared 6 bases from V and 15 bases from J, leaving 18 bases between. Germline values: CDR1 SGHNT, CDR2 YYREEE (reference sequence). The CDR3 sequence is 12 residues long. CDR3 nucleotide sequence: TGTGCCAGCACCGATAGGGGGGGGCTGGTGTTTTTT. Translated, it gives CASTDRGGLVFF.

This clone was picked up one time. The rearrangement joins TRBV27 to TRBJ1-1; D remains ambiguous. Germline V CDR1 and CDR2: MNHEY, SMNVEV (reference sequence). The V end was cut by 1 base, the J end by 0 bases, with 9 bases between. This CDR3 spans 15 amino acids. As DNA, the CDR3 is TGTGCCAGCAGTTTATATAGAGGCATGAACACTGAAGCTTTCTTT. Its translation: CASSLYRGMNTEAFF.

CDR3 loop: CASSLGQDTEAFF. The CDR3 DNA follows: TGCGCCAGCAGCTTGGGACAGGACACTGAAGCTTTCTTT. The chain couples TRBV5-1 to TRBJ1-1, with a tentative D call TRBD1 (6 bases). Germline CDR1 is SGHRS and CDR2 is YFSETQ. The V and J ends lost 0 bases and 3 bases respectively, with 6 bases between them. The CDR3 is 13 amino acids.

Here the CDR3 reads CASSFGGLAGVGEQFF. CDR3 DNA sequence: TGTGCCAGCAGCTTTGGCGGACTAGCGGGAGTGGGTGAGCAGTTCTTC. The chain employs TRBV11-3 and TRBJ2-1, with 13 bases matching TRBD2. The CDR3 consists of 16 residues. The trim removed 3 bases at V and 9 bases at J, leaving 8 bases unmatched. Per germline, CDR1 SGHNT and CDR2 YENEEA.

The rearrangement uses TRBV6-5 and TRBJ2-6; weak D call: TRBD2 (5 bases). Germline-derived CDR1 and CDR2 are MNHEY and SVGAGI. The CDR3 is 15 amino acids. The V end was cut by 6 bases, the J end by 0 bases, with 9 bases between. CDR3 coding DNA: TGTGCCAGCAGCCCGGGGTTCTCTGGGGCCAACGTCCTGACTTTC. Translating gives CASSPGFSGANVLTF.

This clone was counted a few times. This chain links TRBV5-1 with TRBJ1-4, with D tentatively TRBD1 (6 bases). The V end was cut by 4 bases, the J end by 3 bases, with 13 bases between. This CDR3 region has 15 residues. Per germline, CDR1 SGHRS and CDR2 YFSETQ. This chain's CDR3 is CASSAVQGSNEKLFF. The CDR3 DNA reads TGCGCCAGCAGCGCTGTCCAGGGGTCTAATGAAAAACTGTTTTTT.

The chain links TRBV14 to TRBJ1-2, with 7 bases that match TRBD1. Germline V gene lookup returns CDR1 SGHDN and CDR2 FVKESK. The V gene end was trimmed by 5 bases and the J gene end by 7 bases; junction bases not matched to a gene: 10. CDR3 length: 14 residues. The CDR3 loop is CASSLHRGLGGYTF. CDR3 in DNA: TGTGCCAGCAGCTTGCACAGGGGTCTCGGTGGCTACACCTTC.

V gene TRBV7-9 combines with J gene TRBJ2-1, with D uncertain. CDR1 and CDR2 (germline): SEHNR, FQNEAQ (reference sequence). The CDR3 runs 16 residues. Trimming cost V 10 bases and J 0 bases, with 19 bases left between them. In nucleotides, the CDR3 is TGTGCCACCATGAGAGGTAGAGGAAGCTCCTACAATGAGCAGTTCTTC. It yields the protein CATMRGRGSSYNEQFF.

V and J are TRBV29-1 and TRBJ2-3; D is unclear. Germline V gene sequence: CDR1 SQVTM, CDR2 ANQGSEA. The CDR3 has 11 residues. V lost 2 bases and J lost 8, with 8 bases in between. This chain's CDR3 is CSVEYSATQYF. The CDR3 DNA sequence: TGCAGCGTTGAATACTCTGCTACGCAGTATTTT.

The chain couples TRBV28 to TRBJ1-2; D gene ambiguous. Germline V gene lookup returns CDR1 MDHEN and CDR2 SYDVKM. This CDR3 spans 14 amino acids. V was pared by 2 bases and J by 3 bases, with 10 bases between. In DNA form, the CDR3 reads TGTGCCAGCAGTTTAGGAGGGAACCACTATGGCTACACCTTC. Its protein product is CASSLGGNHYGYTF.

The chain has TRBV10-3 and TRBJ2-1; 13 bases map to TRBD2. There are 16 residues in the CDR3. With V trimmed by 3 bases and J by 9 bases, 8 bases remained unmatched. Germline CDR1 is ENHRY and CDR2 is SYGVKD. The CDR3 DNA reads TGTGCCATCAGTGAAGGCCCAGGACTAGCGGGAGTTGAGCAGTTCTTC. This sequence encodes CAISEGPGLAGVEQFF.

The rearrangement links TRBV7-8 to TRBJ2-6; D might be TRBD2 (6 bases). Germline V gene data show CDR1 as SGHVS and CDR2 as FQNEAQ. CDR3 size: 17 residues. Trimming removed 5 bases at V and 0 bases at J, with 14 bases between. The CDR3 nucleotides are TGTGCCAGCAGCGCGGGACGGACATTCTCTGGGGCCAACGTCCTGACTTTC. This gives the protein CASSAGRTFSGANVLTF.

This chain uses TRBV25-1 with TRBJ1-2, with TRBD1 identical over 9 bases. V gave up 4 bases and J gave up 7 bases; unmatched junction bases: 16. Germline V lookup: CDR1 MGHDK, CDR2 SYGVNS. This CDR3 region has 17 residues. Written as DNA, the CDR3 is TGTGCCAGCAGTGCCATAATCCCCGGGACAGGGAGAGGTGGCTACACCTTC. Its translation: CASSAIIPGTGRGGYTF.

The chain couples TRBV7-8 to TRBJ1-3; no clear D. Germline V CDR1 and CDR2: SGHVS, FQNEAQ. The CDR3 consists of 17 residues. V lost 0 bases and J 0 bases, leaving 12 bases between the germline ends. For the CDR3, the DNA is TGTGCCAGCAGCTTAGCGGCGACTTCCTACTCTGGAAACACCATATATTTT. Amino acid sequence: CASSLAATSYSGNTIYF. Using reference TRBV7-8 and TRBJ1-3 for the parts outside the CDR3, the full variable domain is GAGVSQSPRYKVAKRGQDVALRCDPISGHVSLFWYQQALGQGPEFLTYFQNEAQLDKSGLPSDRFFAERPEGSVSTLKIQRTQQEDSAVYLCASSLAATSYSGNTIYFGEGSWLTVV.

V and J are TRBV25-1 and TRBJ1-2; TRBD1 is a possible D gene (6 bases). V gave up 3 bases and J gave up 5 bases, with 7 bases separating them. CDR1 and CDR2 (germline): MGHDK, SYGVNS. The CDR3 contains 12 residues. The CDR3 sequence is CASSEQGYGYTF. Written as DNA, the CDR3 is TGTGCCAGCAGTGAGCAGGGGTATGGCTACACCTTC.